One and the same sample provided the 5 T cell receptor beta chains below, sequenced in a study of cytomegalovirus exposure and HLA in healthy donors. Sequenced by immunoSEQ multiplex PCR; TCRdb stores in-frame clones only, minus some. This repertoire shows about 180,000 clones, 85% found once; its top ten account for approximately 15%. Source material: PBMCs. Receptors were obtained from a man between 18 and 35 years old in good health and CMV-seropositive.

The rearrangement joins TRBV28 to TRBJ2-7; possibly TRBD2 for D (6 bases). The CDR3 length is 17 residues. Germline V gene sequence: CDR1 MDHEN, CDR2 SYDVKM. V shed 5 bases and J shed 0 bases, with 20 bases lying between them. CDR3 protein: CASSVAEQSISSYEQYF. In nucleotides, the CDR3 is TGTGCCAGCAGTGTAGCGGAACAGTCAATTAGCTCCTACGAGCAGTACTTC.

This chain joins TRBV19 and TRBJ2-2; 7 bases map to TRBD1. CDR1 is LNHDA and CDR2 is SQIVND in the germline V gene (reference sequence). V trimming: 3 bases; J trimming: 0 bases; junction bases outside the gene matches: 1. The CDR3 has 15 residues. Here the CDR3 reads CASSIGTANTGELFF. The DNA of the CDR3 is TGTGCCAGTAGTATCGGGACAGCGAACACCGGGGAGCTGTTTTTT.

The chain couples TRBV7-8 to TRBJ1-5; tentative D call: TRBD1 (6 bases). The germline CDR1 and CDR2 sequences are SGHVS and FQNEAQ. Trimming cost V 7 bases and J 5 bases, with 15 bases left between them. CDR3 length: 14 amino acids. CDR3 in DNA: TGTGCCAGCACTATGGGGGGGGGCGATCAGCCCCAGCATTTT. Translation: CASTMGGGDQPQHF.

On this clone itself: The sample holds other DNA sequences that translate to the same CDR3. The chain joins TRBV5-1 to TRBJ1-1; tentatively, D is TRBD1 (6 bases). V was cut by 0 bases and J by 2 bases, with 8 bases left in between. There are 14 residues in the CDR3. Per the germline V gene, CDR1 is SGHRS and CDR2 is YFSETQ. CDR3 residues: CASSLDRVNTEAFF. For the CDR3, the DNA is TGCGCCAGCAGCTTGGACAGGGTCAACACTGAAGCTTTCTTT.

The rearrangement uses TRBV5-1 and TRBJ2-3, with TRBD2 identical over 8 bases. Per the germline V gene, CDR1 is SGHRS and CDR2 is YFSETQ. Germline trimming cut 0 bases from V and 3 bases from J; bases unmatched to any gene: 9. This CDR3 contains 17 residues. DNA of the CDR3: TGCGCCAGCAGCTTGGTCGACGGGGGGGCGGAGACAGATACGCAGTATTTT. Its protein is CASSLVDGGAETDTQYF.